This TCR beta chain was identified in a study of cytomegalovirus exposure and HLA in healthy donors. Trimming cost V 0 bases and J 5 bases, with 8 bases left between them. Germline V CDR1 and CDR2: LGHNA, YSLEER. This CDR3 is 13 amino acids long. Sequencing was performed with immunoSEQ multiplex PCR; in TCRdb, only in-frame clones are kept and a portion is missing. This table has more than 300,000 clones, more than 80% appearing once. The gene calls are TRBV4-3 and TRBJ2-7; the D is unclear. This TCR came from a young woman in good health and CMV-seronegative. Sequencing was performed on PBMCs. This CDR3 is CASSQERWDEQYF. CDR3 DNA sequence: TGCGCCAGCAGCCAAGAGAGGTGGGACGAGCAGTACTTC.